The 21 T cell receptor beta chains below all came from one sample that was sequenced in a study of T cells in Graves' hyperthyroidism and ophthalmopathy. Amplification targeted TCR beta CDR3 regions from RNA transcripts. Carried out on the TCR CDR3, a first-round RT-PCR used the HTBI primer set. TCRdb reprocessed the multiplex PCR reads with MiXCR, giving one entry per CDR3 protein. This sample yields 600,000 to 800,000 distinct CDR3 sequences, of which just over 35% are seen a single time; around 31% belongs to the top ten. Input material: blood. Receptors originate from a woman between 35 and 50 years old with Graves' hyperthyroidism.

This rearrangement joins TRBV4-1 to TRBJ1-5; D gene ambiguous. The CDR3 runs 16 residues. V lost 0 bases to trimming and J lost 7 bases, with 16 bases between them. From germline, CDR1 is MGHRA and CDR2 YSYEKL. The CDR3 DNA is TGCGCCAGCAGCCAAGATCTCGGCGGCAAGGGACAGCCCCAGCATTTT. It is translated as CASSQDLGGKGQPQHF.

As to this clonotype: Being one base from a much bigger clone, this may be a read error. The conserved phenylalanine or tryptophan normally closing the CDR3 is absent here, so this likely arose from a read error. CDR3 in DNA: TGCAGTGCTAGTGCCGTCAACTCTGGAAACACCATATATTGT. This gives the protein CSASAVNSGNTIYC. The V gene is TRBV20-1, the J gene TRBJ1-3; D unresolved. The germline V and J ends were trimmed by 3 bases and 0 bases, with 9 bases remaining between them. CDR1 and CDR2 (germline): DFQATT, SNEGSKA (reference sequence). CDR3 length equals 14 residues.

This clonotype came up many times. This chain uses TRBV5-1 with TRBJ1-1, with a possible D match to TRBD1 (6 bases). Trimming left V 0 bases short and J 0 bases short, with 9 bases between. This CDR3 has 15 amino acids. Germline lookup yields CDR1 SGHRS and CDR2 YFSETQ. The CDR3 DNA reads TGCGCCAGCAGCTTGGTAACAGGGCTGAACACTGAAGCTTTCTTT. Translation gives CASSLVTGLNTEAFF. The full variable domain, completed using reference TRBV5-1 and TRBJ1-1, is KAGVTQTPRYLIKTRGQQVTLSCSPISGHRSVSWYQQTPGQGLQFLFEYFSETQRNKGNFPGRFSGRQFSNSRSEMNVSTLELGDSALYLCASSLVTGLNTEAFFGQGTRLTVV.

The chain recombines TRBV29-1 with TRBJ2-7; TRBD2 aligns across 8 bases. With V trimmed by 5 bases and J by 2 bases, 14 bases remained unmatched. Germline V CDR1 and CDR2: SQVTM, ANQGSEA. This CDR3 contains 16 residues. Here the CDR3 DNA reads TGCAGCGTTCGTGACGGGAGGGGTGGAGGGACCTACGAGCAGTACTTC. Translated: CSVRDGRGGGTYEQYF.

The chain is built from TRBV5-1 and TRBJ1-2; TRBD1 is a possible D gene (5 bases). V lost 0 bases and J 8 bases, leaving 20 bases between the germline ends. This CDR3 is 16 amino acids long. In germline, CDR1 is SGHRS, CDR2 YFSETQ. Written as DNA, the CDR3 is TGCGCCAGCAGCTTGGGAGGAGGAGGGGATCCCCGAGGCTACACCTTC. Translation: CASSLGGGGDPRGYTF.

The gene calls are TRBV25-1 and TRBJ2-7, with 11 positions matching TRBD1. CDR1 and CDR2 from the germline V gene are MGHDK and SYGVNS. CDR3 length: 15 amino acids. CDR3 in amino acids: CARGTGQGETYEQYF. Here the CDR3 DNA reads TGTGCTAGGGGGACGGGACAGGGGGAGACCTACGAGCAGTACTTC.

This chain connects TRBV12-3 or TRBV12-4 to TRBJ2-5, with D unresolved. This CDR3 contains 14 residues. The V and J ends lost 2 bases and 3 bases respectively, with 10 bases between them. CDR3 residues: CASSLPPEKETQYF. The DNA for the CDR3 is TGTGCCAGCAGTTTACCCCCGGAAAAAGAGACCCAGTACTTC.

This clonotype was picked up many times. The rearrangement links TRBV12-3 or TRBV12-4 to TRBJ2-5; no reliable D call. The CDR3 runs to 11 residues. Trimming left V 6 bases short and J 3 bases short, with 5 bases between. DNA for the CDR3: TGTGCCAGCAGCCCCAAAGAGACCCAGTACTTC. The encoded protein is CASSPKETQYF.

Comment on this clonotype: A much bigger clone sits one base away, suggesting this may be a read error. The genes are TRBV7-9 and TRBJ1-5; the D is unclear. The CDR3 length is 14 residues. V was pared by 2 bases and J by 2 bases, with 7 bases between. Germline V gives CDR1 SEHNR, CDR2 FQNEAQ (reference sequence). The chain's CDR3 is CASSLPSGNQPQHF. CDR3 nucleotides: TGTGCCAGCAGCTTACCCTCCGGCAATCAGCCCCAGCATTTT.

The table lists this clonotype with many counts. This chain joins TRBV7-9 and TRBJ2-2; D is perhaps TRBD1 or TRBD2 (5 bases each). The germline CDR1 and CDR2 sequences are SEHNR and FQNEAQ (reference sequence). The CDR3 contains 15 residues. Trimming left V 5 bases short and J 6 bases short, with 16 bases between. This CDR3 is CASSRQGAEAGELFF. The CDR3 nucleotides read TGTGCCAGCAGCCGCCAGGGAGCGGAGGCCGGGGAGCTGTTTTTT. Based on the CDR3 plus reference TRBV7-9 and TRBJ2-2, the full variable domain is DTGVSQNPRHKITKRGQNVTFRCDPISEHNRLYWYRQTLGQGPEFLTYFQNEAQLEKSRLLSDRFSAERPKGSFSTLEIQRTEQGDSAMYLCASSRQGAEAGELFFGEGSRLTVL.

The CDR3 reads CASSYTGGGNQPQHF. The CDR3 DNA reads TGTGCCAGCAGCTATACAGGGGGCGGCAATCAGCCCCAGCATTTT. The chain couples TRBV6-5 to TRBJ1-5; TRBD1 matches at 9 bases. The CDR3 consists of 15 residues. V lost 6 bases to trimming and J lost 2 bases; unmatched junction nucleotides: 5. Germline V CDR1 and CDR2: MNHEY, SVGAGI.

With regard to this clonotype: This may come from a read error, since a much larger clone is one base off. The V gene is TRBV12-3 or TRBV12-4, the J gene TRBJ1-2; D may be TRBD1 (6 bases). The CDR3 has 15 residues. The CDR3 here is CAGSHAGVRGYGYTF. In DNA, the CDR3 is TGTGCCGGCAGTCACGCAGGGGTTCGGGGGTATGGCTACACCTTC.

This clonotype appeared many times. The chain links TRBV6-6 to TRBJ2-5; TRBD1 matches at 10 bases. The CDR3 is made up of 14 amino acids. Germline trimming cut 4 bases from V and 4 bases from J; bases unmatched to any gene: 3. CDR1 is MNHNY, CDR2 SVGAGI, per germline (reference sequence). The CDR3 region has the DNA TGTGCCAGCAGTTCCGGGACAGGGGCAGAGACCCAGTACTTC. Translating gives CASSSGTGAETQYF.

The CDR3 protein is CASSIDPGSQPQHF. Here the CDR3 DNA reads TGTGCCAGTAGTATAGATCCTGGGAGTCAGCCCCAGCATTTT. The chain is built from TRBV19 and TRBJ1-5; no definite D call. The CDR3 loop spans 14 amino acids. Germline CDR1 LNHDA, CDR2 SQIVND (reference sequence). V was clipped by 0 bases and J by 6 bases, with 9 bases between them.

The chain employs TRBV20-1 and TRBJ1-3; TRBD1 is a possible D gene (5 bases). This CDR3 has 15 amino acids. Germline-derived CDR1 and CDR2 are DFQATT and SNEGSKA (reference sequence). V lost 3 bases and J lost 0, with 12 bases in between. The CDR3 DNA is TGCAGTGCTAGGTCCGGGACGGGCTCTGGAAACACCATATATTTT. It encodes CSARSGTGSGNTIYF.

This rearrangement joins TRBV4-3 to TRBJ2-5, with D perhaps TRBD2 (7 bases). The germline V gene has CDR1 LGHNA and CDR2 YSLEER. With 0 bases removed from V and 6 bases from J, the gap between germline ends came to 14 bases. This CDR3 has 15 amino acids. The CDR3 is CASSQDDGGRKTQYF. The DNA for the CDR3 is TGCGCCAGCAGCCAAGATGACGGGGGGCGTAAGACCCAGTACTTC.

This clonotype has at least ten counts. The CDR3 region is CASISTSGYTYEQYF. CDR3 DNA: TGTGCCAGCATCTCTACTAGCGGGTATACCTACGAGCAGTACTTC. This chain connects TRBV25-1 to TRBJ2-7, with 9 bases identical to TRBD2. Germline loops: CDR1 MGHDK, CDR2 SYGVNS. V shed 7 bases and J 2 bases; nucleotides not matched to a gene: 9. CDR3 size: 15 residues.

Many counts were recorded for this clonotype. The chain has TRBV20-1 and TRBJ1-6, with TRBD1 identical over 8 bases. V dropped 1 base and J dropped 10; count of bases not matched to a gene: 3. Looked up from germline, CDR1 is DFQATT and CDR2 is SNEGSKA (reference sequence). The CDR3 runs to 13 residues. CDR3 protein: CSARAGGESPLHF. Written as DNA, the CDR3 is TGCAGTGCTAGAGCAGGGGGCGAGTCACCCCTCCACTTT.

V gene TRBV12-3 or TRBV12-4 combines with J gene TRBJ2-3; 8 bases align to TRBD1. V gave up 11 bases and J gave up 2 bases; unmatched junction bases: 3. There are 12 residues in the CDR3. CDR3 in amino acids: CAEGQDTDTQYF. In nucleotides, the CDR3 is TGTGCCGAGGGACAGGACACAGATACGCAGTATTTT.

The chain has TRBV29-1 and TRBJ2-7; 7 bases line up with TRBD1. This CDR3 comprises 13 residues. V lost 4 bases and J lost 5; bases outside the gene matches: 8. Per germline, CDR1 SQVTM and CDR2 ANQGSEA. The CDR3 spells CSVGRQGFNEQYF. The CDR3 DNA is TGCAGCGTTGGACGACAGGGTTTTAACGAGCAGTACTTC.

The chain couples TRBV7-2 to TRBJ1-1; 9 nucleotides align to TRBD1. The J segment lost 5 bases and the V segment lost 3 bases, leaving 4 bases of the junction unmatched. Germline V lookup: CDR1 SGHTA, CDR2 FQGNSA. This CDR3 is built from 14 residues. CDR3 sequence (DNA): TGTGCCAGCAGCTTGGGACAGGGAATAACTGAAGCTTTCTTT. Translation: CASSLGQGITEAFF.